Each of the 13 T cell receptor beta chains below was sequenced from the same sample in a study of T cell changes during pregnancy in multiple sclerosis. Repertoires were generated with immunoSEQ multiplex PCR, while TCRdb's copy carries only in-frame clones and drops some. The table records over 85,000 clones, less than 95% of them present only once. This specimen consisted of peripheral blood, obtained in the second trimester of pregnancy. These receptors originate from a female donor in good health, enrolled as a control in a pregnancy study.

This clone was seen only once. The chain is built from TRBV27 and TRBJ2-3; TRBD2 might be the D (5 bases). Trimming took 5 bases from V and 0 from J, leaving 12 bases between them. CDR1 is MNHEY and CDR2 is SMNVEV in the germline V gene (reference sequence). The CDR3 sequence is 15 residues long. The DNA for the CDR3 is TGTGCCAGCAGTCAGCGGACCACAAGCACAGATACGCAGTATTTT. This encodes CASSQRTTSTDTQYF.

The chain recombines TRBV25-1 with TRBJ1-2; TRBD1 matches at 7 bases. This CDR3 region has 15 residues. Germline V gene lookup returns CDR1 MGHDK and CDR2 SYGVNS. With V trimmed by 2 bases and J by 8 bases, 11 bases remained unmatched. CDR3 nucleotide sequence: TGTGCCAGCAGTGAACCACCCGAGGGGGCGACGGGCTACACCTTC. As protein: CASSEPPEGATGYTF.

V is TRBV11-3 and J is TRBJ2-1; tentative D call: TRBD2 (5 bases). CDR1 is SGHNT and CDR2 is YENEEA in the germline V gene. The length of the CDR3 is 12 residues. V was cut by 5 bases and J by 10 bases, with 12 bases left in between. The DNA for the CDR3 is TGTGCCAGCAGCGAGGGCCCACGAGAGCAGTTCTTC. Its protein is CASSEGPREQFF.

This chain links TRBV6-5 with TRBJ2-7; 7 bases line up with TRBD1. CDR3 size: 13 residues. Germline loops: CDR1 MNHEY, CDR2 SVGAGI. V lost 8 bases to trimming and J lost 2 bases; unmatched junction nucleotides: 6. CDR3 loop: CASARGPTYEQYF. CDR3 DNA sequence: TGTGCCAGCGCAAGGGGGCCGACCTACGAGCAGTACTTC.

This chain links TRBV7-2 with TRBJ1-2; D uncertain. CDR3 length equals 14 residues. Per the germline V gene, CDR1 is SGHTA and CDR2 is FQGNSA. Deletions cut 2 bases from V and 2 bases from J, with 9 bases between. CDR3 coding DNA: TGTGCCAGCAGCTTATACTGGTCAAACTATGGCTACACCTTC. It encodes CASSLYWSNYGYTF.

The chain has TRBV2 and TRBJ2-7; TRBD2 matches at 8 bases. There are 15 residues in the CDR3. Germline CDR1 reads SNHLY; CDR2 reads FYNNEI. The trim removed 1 base at V and 3 bases at J, leaving 5 bases unmatched. The CDR3 sequence is CASSEGVAGIYEQYF. The CDR3 DNA reads as TGTGCCAGCAGTGAAGGGGTAGCGGGAATCTACGAGCAGTACTTC.

The rearrangement links TRBV19 to TRBJ2-1, with 13 positions matching TRBD2. The CDR3 totals 15 residues. From germline, CDR1 is LNHDA and CDR2 SQIVND (reference sequence). With 8 bases clipped from V and 0 bases from J, the junction kept 1 base outside the gene matches. This CDR3 reads CASRTSGSSYNEQFF. In DNA, the CDR3 is TGTGCCAGTCGGACTAGCGGGAGCTCCTACAATGAGCAGTTCTTC.

V and J are TRBV20-1 and TRBJ2-3; no clear D. V shed 2 bases and J shed 6 bases, with 6 bases lying between them. Germline V gives CDR1 DFQATT, CDR2 SNEGSKA (reference sequence). The CDR3 contains 11 residues. This CDR3 reads CSARNWDTQYF. As DNA, the CDR3 is TGCAGTGCTAGAAACTGGGATACGCAGTATTTT.

The genes are TRBV5-1 and TRBJ1-2; 11 bases align to TRBD1. V was pared by 4 bases and J by 4 bases, with 6 bases of the junction left unmatched. The CDR3 has 15 residues. CDR1 and CDR2 from the germline V gene are SGHRS and YFSETQ. CDR3 loop: CASSPTGQGAYGYTF. In DNA form, the CDR3 reads TGCGCCAGCAGCCCTACCGGACAGGGGGCCTATGGCTACACCTTC.

This chain links TRBV29-1 with TRBJ1-1, with TRBD1 identical over 8 bases. The CDR3 consists of 13 residues. Germline CDR1 reads SQVTM; CDR2 reads ANQGSEA. Trimming at V came to 4 bases and at J to 4 bases, leaving 5 bases not matched to a gene. The CDR3 DNA reads TGCAGCGTTGCTTACAGGGGGAGCACTGAAGCTTTCTTT. It is translated as CSVAYRGSTEAFF.

The chain combines TRBV5-4 with TRBJ2-5, with D possibly TRBD1 on 6 matching bases. In germline, CDR1 is SGHNT, CDR2 YYREEE (reference sequence). The CDR3 runs to 17 residues. V was trimmed by 4 bases and J by 5 bases, leaving 24 bases between them. The CDR3: CASSPDATGIHVETQYF. CDR3 DNA: TGTGCCAGCAGCCCCGACGCAACAGGGATTCATGTGGAGACCCAGTACTTC.

This chain uses TRBV6-1 with TRBJ1-2; possibly TRBD1 for D (5 bases). Trimming removed 3 bases from V and 4 bases from J, with 15 bases in between. In germline, CDR1 is MNHNS, CDR2 SASEGT. This CDR3 comprises 15 residues. The CDR3 sequence: CASSEGRIVGYGYTF. DNA for the CDR3: TGTGCCAGCAGTGAGGGGCGGATAGTAGGCTATGGCTACACCTTC.

The chain employs TRBV19 and TRBJ1-1; tentatively, D is TRBD1 (5 bases). Germline loops: CDR1 LNHDA, CDR2 SQIVND (reference sequence). Trimming removed 3 bases from V and 3 bases from J, with 11 bases in between. The length of the CDR3 is 14 residues. CDR3 loop: CASSILQGYTEAFF. CDR3 nucleotides: TGTGCCAGTAGTATCCTCCAGGGCTACACTGAAGCTTTCTTT. Full variable domain (outside the CDR3, taken from reference TRBV19 and TRBJ1-1): DGGITQSPKYLFRKEGQNVTLSCEQNLNHDAMYWYRQDPGQGLRLIYYSQIVNDFQKGDIAEGYSVSREKKESFPLTVTSAQKNPTAFYLCASSILQGYTEAFFGQGTRLTVV.